Sequencing of this T cell receptor beta chain was carried out in a study of T cells after yellow fever vaccination. Whole-study context: Those fractions that held only low numbers of cells were prepared using the SMART-Seq v4 Ultra Low Input RNA kit.

Regarding this clonotype: Antigen unknown.

Germline loops: CDR1 SGHDN, CDR2 FVKESK. The CDR3 covers 15 residues. V was shortened by 0 bases and J by 0 bases, with 7 bases between the two germline ends. From the 5' RACE reads, TCRdb called clonotypes with MiXCR, one entry per CDR3 protein. This sample has about 340,000 distinct CDR3 sequences, with under 5% found just once. Findings of the study overall: Booster sampling recovered most clones from primary vaccination (96% CD4, just over 85% CD8). A weaker but faster secondary response was observed, peaking on day 5 versus 15.

The sequenced sample was PBMCs, obtained 5 days after the yellow fever booster vaccination. The chain combines TRBV14 with TRBJ2-3, with no clear D. This TCR was recovered from a man between 18 and 35 years old who received the YFV17D yellow fever vaccine. The CDR3 bases are TGTGCCAGCAGCCAAGATTTCGTAAGCACAGATACGCAGTATTTT. Translated, it gives CASSQDFVSTDTQYF.